The rows below give T cell receptor beta chains drawn from one sample of a study of cytomegalovirus exposure and HLA in healthy donors. The data were produced by immunoSEQ multiplex PCR, yet TCRdb's version contains in-frame clones alone and is incomplete. This table has about 130,000 clones, under 80% appearing once. Material: PBMCs. All receptors derive from a man younger than 35 in good health and CMV-seropositive. The CDR3 runs from the conserved cysteine through the conserved F or W. D genes are given only for firm matches. Clone size is given for some rows only: seen once, a few or many times, or a class if the clone is expanded.

V gene,J gene,clone size,D gene,CDR3 protein,CDR3 DNA
TRBV5-1,TRBJ2-7,.,TRBD2,CASSLGLAGDSYEQYF,TGCGCCAGCAGCTTGGGCCTAGCGGGGGACTCCTACGAGCAGTACTTC
TRBV10-3,TRBJ2-3,.,TRBD2,CAIGQGGSGGKDTQYF,TGTGCCATCGGACAAGGGGGGAGCGGGGGTAAAGATACGCAGTATTTT
TRBV6-5,TRBJ2-5,.,TRBD2,CASGRVQETQYF,TGTGCCAGCGGGAGGGTACAAGAGACCCAGTACTTC
TRBV19,TRBJ2-2,.,.,CASSMDTKPTGELFF,TGTGCCAGTAGTATGGACACTAAGCCCACCGGGGAGCTGTTTTTT
TRBV6-6,TRBJ2-2,.,.,CASSIQGRTGELFF,TGTGCCAGCAGTATTCAGGGGCGGACCGGGGAGCTGTTTTTT
TRBV6-1,TRBJ1-1,few,.,CASSYQGGIGTEAFF,TGTGCCAGCAGCTACCAGGGAGGGATCGGCACTGAAGCTTTCTTT
TRBV11-2,TRBJ2-7,.,TRBD1,CASSLGPGTGGRYEQYF,TGTGCCAGCAGCTTAGGTCCCGGGACAGGGGGCCGCTACGAGCAGTACTTC
TRBV6-5,TRBJ1-5,.,.,CASSSGQQSGQPQHF,TGTGCCAGCAGTTCGGGACAACAGAGTGGTCAGCCCCAGCATTTT
TRBV5-5,TRBJ2-7,.,TRBD2,CASSPRGGEQYF,TGTGCCAGCAGCCCCCGCGGGGGGGAACAGTACTTC
TRBV30,TRBJ2-7,.,TRBD2,CAWSLSGSVEQYF,TGTGCCTGGAGTCTTAGCGGGAGTGTCGAGCAGTACTTC
TRBV2,TRBJ2-1,.,.,CASILGGASTTYNEQFF,TGTGCCAGCATACTAGGGGGGGCCTCGACGACCTACAATGAGCAGTTCTTC
TRBV29-1,TRBJ1-1,.,.,CSVQTLGGDTEAFF,TGCAGCGTGCAAACTCTGGGGGGGGACACTGAAGCTTTCTTT
TRBV11-3,TRBJ2-1,.,.,CASSAYMANEQFF,TGTGCCAGCAGCGCATATATGGCCAATGAGCAGTTCTTC
TRBV7-2,TRBJ1-5,.,.,CASSLYTGINQPQHF,TGTGCCAGCAGCTTATACACAGGCATCAATCAGCCCCAGCATTTT
TRBV13,TRBJ2-2,.,.,CASSPIPRGELFF,TGTGCCAGCAGCCCGATCCCTAGAGGGGAGCTGTTTTTT
TRBV19,TRBJ2-7,.,TRBD1,CASRSSRTGGSYEQYF,TGTGCCAGTAGAAGTTCAAGGACAGGGGGCTCCTACGAGCAGTACTTC
TRBV29-1,TRBJ2-1,.,TRBD1,CSVTAGGTYNEQFF,TGCAGCGTGACAGCAGGGGGAACCTACAATGAGCAGTTCTTC
TRBV7-2,TRBJ2-2,.,.,CASSPRQTFMMELFF,TGTGCCAGCAGCCCCCGACAAACCTTCATGATGGAGCTGTTTTTT
TRBV29-1,TRBJ2-7,.,TRBD1,CSVTDRGAYEQYF,TGCAGCGTTACTGACAGGGGGGCCTACGAGCAGTACTTC
TRBV5-4,TRBJ1-6,.,.,CASSLRPIRENSPLHF,TGTGCCAGCAGCCTAAGACCAATACGGGAGAATTCACCCCTCCACTTT
TRBV28,TRBJ1-2,.,TRBD1,CASSRGTGNYGYTF,TGTGCCAGCAGCCGCGGGACAGGGAACTATGGCTACACCTTC
TRBV29-1,TRBJ2-5,.,TRBD2,CSAGLAGGFSQYF,TGCAGCGCCGGACTAGCGGGAGGGTTTTCCCAGTACTTC
TRBV6-1,TRBJ2-7,.,.,CASSDRHVYEQYF,TGTGCCAGCAGTGATAGACACGTTTACGAGCAGTACTTC
TRBV29-1,TRBJ1-5,.,TRBD1,CSAQGAGSNQPQHF,TGCAGCGCACAGGGGGCGGGTAGCAATCAGCCCCAGCATTTT
TRBV5-6,TRBJ1-2,.,.,CASSPGGAGYTF,TGTGCCAGCAGCCCGGGAGGGGCTGGCTACACCTTC
TRBV7-2,TRBJ2-7,.,TRBD2,CASSPRTSGGDEQYF,TGTGCCAGCAGCCCTCGGACTAGCGGGGGAGACGAGCAGTACTTC
TRBV5-1,TRBJ1-1,.,TRBD1,CASSAQGSTEAFF,TGCGCCAGCAGCGCACAGGGGAGCACTGAAGCTTTCTTT
TRBV10-2,TRBJ2-5,.,TRBD2,CASSDGGVAETQYF,TGCGCCAGCAGTGATGGGGGGGTAGCAGAGACCCAGTACTTC
TRBV7-2,TRBJ2-2,.,TRBD2,CASSLGLAGGLRDTGELFF,TGTGCCAGCAGCTTAGGGCTAGCGGGAGGGCTGAGGGACACCGGGGAGCTGTTTTTT
TRBV19,TRBJ2-7,.,.,CASSRVSYEQYF,TGTGCCAGTAGCAGGGTTTCCTACGAGCAGTACTTC
TRBV27,TRBJ2-6,once,.,CASRARGIELEANVLTF,TGTGCCAGCAGGGCCAGGGGAATAGAACTGGAGGCCAACGTCCTGACTTTC
TRBV28,TRBJ1-1,once,.,CASISGVDTEAFF,TGTGCCAGCATTTCAGGGGTTGACACTGAAGCTTTCTTT
TRBV7-9,TRBJ2-1,.,.,CASSSEGSYNEQFF,TGTGCCAGCAGCTCCGAGGGCTCCTACAATGAGCAGTTCTTC
TRBV14,TRBJ2-7,few,TRBD2,CASSWGGSSYEQYF,TGTGCCAGCAGTTGGGGGGGTAGCTCCTACGAGCAGTACTTC
TRBV7-2,TRBJ2-1,.,.,CASSKTGLGSYNEQFF,TGTGCCAGCAGCAAGACAGGATTGGGCTCCTACAATGAGCAGTTCTTC
TRBV5-6,TRBJ1-2,few,.,CASSLQGLGYGYTF,TGTGCCAGCAGCTTGCAGGGTTTGGGCTATGGCTACACCTTC
TRBV9,TRBJ1-5,.,.,CASSVSGREDQPQHF,TGTGCCAGCAGCGTATCTGGCAGGGAGGATCAGCCCCAGCATTTT
TRBV7-3,TRBJ2-1,.,TRBD2,CASSPWREEGYNEQFF,TGTGCCAGCAGCCCCTGGCGGGAGGAAGGCTACAATGAGCAGTTCTTC
TRBV28,TRBJ2-5,.,TRBD2,CASSRSGRAFGETQYF,TGTGCCAGCAGTCGTAGCGGGAGGGCCTTCGGGGAGACCCAGTACTTC
TRBV5-1,TRBJ2-7,.,TRBD2,CASSLGVSGASSYEQYF,TGCGCCAGCAGCTTGGGGGTTAGCGGGGCGAGTTCCTACGAGCAGTACTTC
TRBV10-3,TRBJ1-4,.,.,CAIGGGLEKLFF,TGTGCCATCGGCGGGGGCCTCGAAAAACTGTTTTTT
TRBV6-5,TRBJ2-2,few,.,CASSYDRTNTGELFF,TGTGCCAGCAGTTACGACAGGACGAACACCGGGGAGCTGTTTTTT
TRBV4-1,TRBJ2-1,once,TRBD2,CASSLSGTSGRDEQFF,TGCGCCAGCAGCCTGTCCGGGACTAGCGGGAGGGATGAGCAGTTCTTC